This T cell receptor beta chain stems from a study of Graves' ophthalmopathy and Graves' hyperthyroidism. Across the whole study: There was a collection of peripheral blood at initial diagnosis, before any treatment.

With respect to this clonotype: Its specificity is not known.

The V gene's germline CDR1 is SGHTA and CDR2 FQGNSA. With V trimmed by 4 bases and J by 1 base, 6 bases remained unmatched. The CDR3 runs to 16 residues. PBMCs were isolated by Ficoll-Paque density gradient centrifugation, using roughly 11 ml of fresh peripheral blood as the starting material. General study findings and limits: Ophthalmopathy was separated from stable hyperthyroidism by a 13-signature model with approximately 90% sensitivity and approximately 79% specificity.

Amplification of TCR beta CDR3 regions used RNA transcripts. In the first round, RT-PCR was carried out with HTBI primers, and a multiplex PCR formed the second round. MiXCR, run by TCRdb on the multiplex PCR reads, gives a single entry per CDR3 protein. The sample consists of approximately 700,000 distinct CDR3 sequences, around 40% of them appearing once. The rearrangement joins TRBV7-2 to TRBJ1-4; TRBD1 matches 7 bases. This clonotype was sampled from an adult man with Graves' ophthalmopathy. Source material: peripheral blood. The CDR3 DNA reads TGTGCCAGCAGCTCCCAGGGGGGGGTAACTAATGAAAAACTGTTTTTT. Amino acid sequence: CASSSQGGVTNEKLFF. The full variable domain, its missing parts supplied by reference TRBV7-2 and TRBJ1-4, is GAGVSQSPSNKVTEKGKDVELRCDPISGHTALYWYRQSLGQGLEFLIYFQGNSAPDKSGLPSDRFSAERTGGSVSTLTIQRTQQEDSAVYLCASSSQGGVTNEKLFFGSGTQLSVL.